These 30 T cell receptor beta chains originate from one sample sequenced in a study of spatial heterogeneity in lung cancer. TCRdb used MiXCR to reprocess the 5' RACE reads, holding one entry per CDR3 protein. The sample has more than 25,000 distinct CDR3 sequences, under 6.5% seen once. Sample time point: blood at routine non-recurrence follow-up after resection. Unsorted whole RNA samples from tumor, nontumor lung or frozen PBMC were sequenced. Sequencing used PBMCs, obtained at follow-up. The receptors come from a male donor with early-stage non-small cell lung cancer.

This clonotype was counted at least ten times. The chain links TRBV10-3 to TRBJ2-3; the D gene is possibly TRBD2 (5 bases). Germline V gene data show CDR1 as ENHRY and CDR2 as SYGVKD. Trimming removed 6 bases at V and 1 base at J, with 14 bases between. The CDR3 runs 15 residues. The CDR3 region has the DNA TGTGCCATCAGGGCTAGCACGGATCGCACAGATACGCAGTATTTT. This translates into CAIRASTDRTDTQYF.

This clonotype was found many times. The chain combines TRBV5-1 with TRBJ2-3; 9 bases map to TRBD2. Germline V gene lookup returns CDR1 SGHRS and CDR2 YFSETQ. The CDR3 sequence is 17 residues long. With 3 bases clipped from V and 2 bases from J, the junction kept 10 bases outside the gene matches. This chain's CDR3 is CASSYETSGLLTDTQYF. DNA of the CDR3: TGCGCCAGCAGCTACGAGACTAGCGGACTCCTCACAGATACGCAGTATTTT.

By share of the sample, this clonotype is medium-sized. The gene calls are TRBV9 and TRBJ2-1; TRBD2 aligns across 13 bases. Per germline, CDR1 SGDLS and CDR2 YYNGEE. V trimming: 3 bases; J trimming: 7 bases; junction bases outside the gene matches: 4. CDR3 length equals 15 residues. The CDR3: CASSEGLAGLNEQFF. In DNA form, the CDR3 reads TGTGCCAGCAGCGAGGGACTAGCGGGATTGAATGAGCAGTTCTTC.

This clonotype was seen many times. The CDR3 reads CASSSGQSSYEQYF. CDR3 DNA sequence: TGCGCCAGCAGCTCTGGGCAGTCCTCCTACGAGCAGTACTTC. The chain has TRBV10-2 and TRBJ2-7; no reliable D call. Germline V gene lookup returns CDR1 WSHSY and CDR2 SAAADI. CDR3 length: 14 residues. Trimming removed 6 bases from V and 0 bases from J, with 12 bases in between.

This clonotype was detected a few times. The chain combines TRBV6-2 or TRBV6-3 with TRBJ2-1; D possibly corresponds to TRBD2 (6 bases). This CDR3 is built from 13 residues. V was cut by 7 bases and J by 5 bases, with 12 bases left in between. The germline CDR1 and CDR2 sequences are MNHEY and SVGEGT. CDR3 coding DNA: TGTGCCAGCACCCCGACTAGTAACAATGAGCAGTTCTTC. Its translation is CASTPTSNNEQFF.

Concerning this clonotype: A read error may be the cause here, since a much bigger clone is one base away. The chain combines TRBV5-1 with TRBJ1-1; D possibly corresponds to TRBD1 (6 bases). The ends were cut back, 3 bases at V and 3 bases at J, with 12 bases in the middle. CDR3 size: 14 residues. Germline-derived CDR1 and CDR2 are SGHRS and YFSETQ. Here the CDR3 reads CASSSSGEYTEAFF. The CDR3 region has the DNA TGCGCCAGCAGCTCTTCAGGGGAGTACACTGAAGCTTTCTTT.

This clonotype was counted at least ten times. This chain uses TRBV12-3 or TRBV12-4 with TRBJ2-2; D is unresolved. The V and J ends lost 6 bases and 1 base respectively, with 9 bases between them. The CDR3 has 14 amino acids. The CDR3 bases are TGTGCCAGCAGGAGGACGGGGAACACCGGGGAGCTGTTTTTT. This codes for CASRRTGNTGELFF.

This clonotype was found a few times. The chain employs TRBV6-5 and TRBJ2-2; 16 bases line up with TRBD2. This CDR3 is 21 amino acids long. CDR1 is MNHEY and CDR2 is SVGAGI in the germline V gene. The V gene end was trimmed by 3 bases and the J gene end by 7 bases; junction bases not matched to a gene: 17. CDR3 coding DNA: TGTGCCAGCAGTTATTCTCGACAGCTACAGGGACTAGCGGGAGGGTACGGGGAGCTGTTTTTT. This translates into CASSYSRQLQGLAGGYGELFF.

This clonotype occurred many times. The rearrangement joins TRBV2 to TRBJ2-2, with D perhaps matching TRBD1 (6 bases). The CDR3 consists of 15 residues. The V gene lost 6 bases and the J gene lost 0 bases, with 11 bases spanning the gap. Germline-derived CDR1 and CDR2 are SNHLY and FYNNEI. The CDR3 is CASRKQGTNTGELFF. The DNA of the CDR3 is TGTGCCAGCAGAAAACAGGGAACGAACACCGGGGAGCTGTTTTTT.

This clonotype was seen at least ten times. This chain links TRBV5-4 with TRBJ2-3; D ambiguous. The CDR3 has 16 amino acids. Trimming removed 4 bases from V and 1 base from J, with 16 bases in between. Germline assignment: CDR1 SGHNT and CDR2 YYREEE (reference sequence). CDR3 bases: TGTGCCAGCAGCAGGTGGGCCGTATACGGCACAGATACGCAGTATTTT. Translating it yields CASSRWAVYGTDTQYF.

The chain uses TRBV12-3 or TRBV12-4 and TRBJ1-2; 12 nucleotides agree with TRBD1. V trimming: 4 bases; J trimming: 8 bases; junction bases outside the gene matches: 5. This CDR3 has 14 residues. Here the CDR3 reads CASSYGTGGAGYTF. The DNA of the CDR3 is TGTGCCAGCAGTTACGGGACAGGGGGCGCGGGCTACACCTTC.

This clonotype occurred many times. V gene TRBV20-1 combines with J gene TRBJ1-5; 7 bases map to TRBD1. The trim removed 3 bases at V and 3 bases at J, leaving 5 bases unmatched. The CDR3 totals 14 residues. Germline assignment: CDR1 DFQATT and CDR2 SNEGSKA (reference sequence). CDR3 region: CSARRRGPNQPQHF. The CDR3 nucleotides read TGCAGTGCTAGGAGGAGGGGGCCCAATCAGCCCCAGCATTTT.

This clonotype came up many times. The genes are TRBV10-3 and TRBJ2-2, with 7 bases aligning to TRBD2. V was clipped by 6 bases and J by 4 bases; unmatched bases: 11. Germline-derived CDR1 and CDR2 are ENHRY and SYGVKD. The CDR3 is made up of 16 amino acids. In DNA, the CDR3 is TGTGCCATCAGGAACGAGAGGGAGGGCCTCACCGGGGAGCTGTTTTTT. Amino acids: CAIRNEREGLTGELFF.

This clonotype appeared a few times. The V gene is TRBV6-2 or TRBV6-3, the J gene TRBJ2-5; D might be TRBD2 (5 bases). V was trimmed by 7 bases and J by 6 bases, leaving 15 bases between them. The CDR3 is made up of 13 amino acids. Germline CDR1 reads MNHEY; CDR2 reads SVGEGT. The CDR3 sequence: CASTDEGRQTQYF. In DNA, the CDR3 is TGTGCCAGCACCGACGAGGGTCGGCAGACCCAGTACTTC.

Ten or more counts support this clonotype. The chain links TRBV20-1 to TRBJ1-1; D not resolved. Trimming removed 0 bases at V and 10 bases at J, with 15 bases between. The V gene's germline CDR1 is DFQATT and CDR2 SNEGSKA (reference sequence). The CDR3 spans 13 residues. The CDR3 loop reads CSARDPTERGAFF. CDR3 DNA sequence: TGCAGTGCTAGAGATCCTACAGAAAGAGGAGCTTTCTTT.

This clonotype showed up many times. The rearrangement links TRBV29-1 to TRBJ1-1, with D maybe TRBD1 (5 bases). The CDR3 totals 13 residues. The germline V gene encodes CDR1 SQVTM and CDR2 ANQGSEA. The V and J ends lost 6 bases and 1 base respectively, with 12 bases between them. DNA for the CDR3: TGCAGCGTGGGGCGGGTTGGGAACACTGAAGCTTTCTTT. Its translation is CSVGRVGNTEAFF.

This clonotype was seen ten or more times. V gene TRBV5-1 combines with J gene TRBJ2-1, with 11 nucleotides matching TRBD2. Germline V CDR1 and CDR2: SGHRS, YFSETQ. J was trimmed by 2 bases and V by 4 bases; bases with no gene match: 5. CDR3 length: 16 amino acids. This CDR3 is CASSLRLAGTYNEQFF. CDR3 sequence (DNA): TGCGCCAGCAGCCTCCGACTAGCGGGGACCTACAATGAGCAGTTCTTC.

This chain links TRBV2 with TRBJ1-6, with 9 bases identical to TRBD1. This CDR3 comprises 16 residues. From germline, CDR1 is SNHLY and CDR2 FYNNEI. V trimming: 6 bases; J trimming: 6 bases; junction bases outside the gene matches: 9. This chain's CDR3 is CASSQQGARSNSPLHF. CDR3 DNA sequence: TGTGCCAGCAGCCAACAGGGGGCTAGGAGTAATTCACCCCTCCACTTT. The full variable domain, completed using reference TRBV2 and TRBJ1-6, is EPEVTQTPSHQVTQMGQEVILRCVPISNHLYFYWYRQILGQKVEFLVSFYNNEISEKSEIFDDQFSVERPDGSNFTLKIRSTKLEDSAMYFCASSQQGARSNSPLHFGNGTRLTVT.

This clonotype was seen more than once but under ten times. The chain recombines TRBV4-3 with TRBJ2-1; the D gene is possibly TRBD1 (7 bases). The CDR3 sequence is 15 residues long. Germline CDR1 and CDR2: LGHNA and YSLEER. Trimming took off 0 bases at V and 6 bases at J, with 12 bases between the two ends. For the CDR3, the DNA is TGCGCCAGCAGCCAAGACAGGGGGGTGGTCAATGAGCAGTTCTTC. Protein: CASSQDRGVVNEQFF.

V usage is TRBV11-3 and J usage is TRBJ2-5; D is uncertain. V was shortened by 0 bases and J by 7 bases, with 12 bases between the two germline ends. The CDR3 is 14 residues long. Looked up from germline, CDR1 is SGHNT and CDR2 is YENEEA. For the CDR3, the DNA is TGTGCCAGCAGCTTAGATCAGCTCAAGCGGACCCAGTACTTC. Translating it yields CASSLDQLKRTQYF. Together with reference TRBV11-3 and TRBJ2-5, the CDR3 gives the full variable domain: EAGVVQSPRYKIIEKKQPVAFWCNPISGHNTLYWYLQNLGQGPELLIRYENEEAVDDSQLPKDRFSAERLKGVDSTLKIQPAELGDSAVYLCASSLDQLKRTQYFGPGTRLLVL.

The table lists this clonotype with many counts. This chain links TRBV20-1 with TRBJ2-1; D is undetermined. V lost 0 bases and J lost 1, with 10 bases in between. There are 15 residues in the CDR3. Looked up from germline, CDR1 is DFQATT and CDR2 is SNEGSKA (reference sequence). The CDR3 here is CSARDVGNSYNEQFF. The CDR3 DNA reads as TGCAGTGCTAGAGATGTTGGAAATTCCTACAATGAGCAGTTCTTC.

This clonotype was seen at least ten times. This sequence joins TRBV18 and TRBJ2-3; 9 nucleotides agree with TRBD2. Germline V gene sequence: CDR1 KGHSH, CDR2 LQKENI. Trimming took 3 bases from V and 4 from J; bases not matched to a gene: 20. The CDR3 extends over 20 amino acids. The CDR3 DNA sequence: TGTGCCAGCTCACCCCCCTTAACGACTAGCGGTTGGGATTCCGCAGATACGCAGTATTTT. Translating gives CASSPPLTTSGWDSADTQYF.

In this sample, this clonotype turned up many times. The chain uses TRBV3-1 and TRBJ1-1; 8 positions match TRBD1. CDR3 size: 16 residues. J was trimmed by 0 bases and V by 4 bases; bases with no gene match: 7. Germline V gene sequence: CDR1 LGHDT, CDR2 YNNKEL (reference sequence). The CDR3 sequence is CASSPSGTGMNTEAFF. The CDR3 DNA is TGTGCCAGCAGCCCCTCCGGGACAGGAATGAACACTGAAGCTTTCTTT.

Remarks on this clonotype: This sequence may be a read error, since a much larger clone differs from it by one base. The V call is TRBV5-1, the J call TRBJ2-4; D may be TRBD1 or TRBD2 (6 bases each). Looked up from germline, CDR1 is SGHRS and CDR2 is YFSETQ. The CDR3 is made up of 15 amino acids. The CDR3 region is CAGSDFGGPTDIQYF. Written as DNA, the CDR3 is TGCGCCGGCAGCGATTTCGGGGGCCCTACGGACATTCAGTACTTC.

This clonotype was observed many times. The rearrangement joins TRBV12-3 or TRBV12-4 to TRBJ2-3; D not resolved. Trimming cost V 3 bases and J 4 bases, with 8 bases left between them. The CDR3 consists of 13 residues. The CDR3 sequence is CASSLGTADTQYF. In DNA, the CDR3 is TGTGCCAGCAGTTTGGGAACGGCAGATACGCAGTATTTT.

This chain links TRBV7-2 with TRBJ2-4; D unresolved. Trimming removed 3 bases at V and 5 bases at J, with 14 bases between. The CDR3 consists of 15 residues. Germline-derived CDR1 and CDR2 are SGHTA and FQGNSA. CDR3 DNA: TGTGCCAGCAGCTTCGAGGTTCTGAGCCAAAACATTCAGTACTTC. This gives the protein CASSFEVLSQNIQYF. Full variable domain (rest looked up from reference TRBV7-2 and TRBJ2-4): GAGVSQSPSNKVTEKGKDVELRCDPISGHTALYWYRQSLGQGLEFLIYFQGNSAPDKSGLPSDRFSAERTGGSVSTLTIQRTQQEDSAVYLCASSFEVLSQNIQYFGAGTRLSVL.

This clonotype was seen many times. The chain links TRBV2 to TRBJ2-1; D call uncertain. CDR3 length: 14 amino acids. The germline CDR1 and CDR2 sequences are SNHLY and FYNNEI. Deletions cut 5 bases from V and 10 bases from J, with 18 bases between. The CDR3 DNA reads TGTGCCAGCAGTCAATGGGCCGTCATAGGAGAGCAGTTCTTC. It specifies CASSQWAVIGEQFF.

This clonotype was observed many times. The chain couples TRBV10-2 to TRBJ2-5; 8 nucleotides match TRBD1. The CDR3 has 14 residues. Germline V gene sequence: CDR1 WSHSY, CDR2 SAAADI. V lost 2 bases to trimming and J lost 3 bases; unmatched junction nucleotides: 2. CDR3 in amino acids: CASSEGQGEETQYF. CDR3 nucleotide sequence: TGCGCCAGCAGTGAGGGACAGGGCGAAGAGACCCAGTACTTC.

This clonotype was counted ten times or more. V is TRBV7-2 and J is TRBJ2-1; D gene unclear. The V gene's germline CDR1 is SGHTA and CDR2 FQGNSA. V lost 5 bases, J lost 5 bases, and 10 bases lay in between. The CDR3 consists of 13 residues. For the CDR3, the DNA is TGTGCCAGCAGCCTACGTCAGGACAATGAGCAGTTCTTC. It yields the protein CASSLRQDNEQFF.

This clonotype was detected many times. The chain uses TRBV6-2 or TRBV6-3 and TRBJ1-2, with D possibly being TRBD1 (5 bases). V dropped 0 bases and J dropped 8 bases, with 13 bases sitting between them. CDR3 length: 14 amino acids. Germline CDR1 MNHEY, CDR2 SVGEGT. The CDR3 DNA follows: TGTGCCAGCAGTTACTCGCCAGGGACGCAAGGCTACACCTTC. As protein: CASSYSPGTQGYTF.